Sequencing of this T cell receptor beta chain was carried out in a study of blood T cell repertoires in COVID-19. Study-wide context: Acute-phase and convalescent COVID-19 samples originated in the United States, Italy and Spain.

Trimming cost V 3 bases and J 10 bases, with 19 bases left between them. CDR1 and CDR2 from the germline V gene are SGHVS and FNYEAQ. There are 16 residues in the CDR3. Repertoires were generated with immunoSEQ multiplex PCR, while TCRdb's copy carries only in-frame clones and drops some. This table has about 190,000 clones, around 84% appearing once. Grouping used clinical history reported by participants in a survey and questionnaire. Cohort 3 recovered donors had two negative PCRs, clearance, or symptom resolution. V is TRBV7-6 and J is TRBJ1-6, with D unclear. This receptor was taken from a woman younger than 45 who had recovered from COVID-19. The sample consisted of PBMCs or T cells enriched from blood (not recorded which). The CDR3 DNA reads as TGTGCCAGCAGCTTCAGAGGGATTCCTTTCGAATCACCCCTCCACTTT. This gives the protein CASSFRGIPFESPLHF.